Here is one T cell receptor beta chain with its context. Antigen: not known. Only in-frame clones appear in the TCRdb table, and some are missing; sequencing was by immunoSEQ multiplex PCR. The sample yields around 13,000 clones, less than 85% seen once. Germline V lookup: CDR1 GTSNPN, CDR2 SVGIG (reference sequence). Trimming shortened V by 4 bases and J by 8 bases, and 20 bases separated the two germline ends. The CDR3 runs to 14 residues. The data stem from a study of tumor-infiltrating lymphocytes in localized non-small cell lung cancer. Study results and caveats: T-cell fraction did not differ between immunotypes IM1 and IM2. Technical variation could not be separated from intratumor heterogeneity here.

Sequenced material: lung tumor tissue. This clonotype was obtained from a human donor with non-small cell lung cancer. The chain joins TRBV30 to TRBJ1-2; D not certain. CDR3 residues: CAWNPPGRDEGYTF. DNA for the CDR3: TGTGCCTGGAACCCACCCGGGCGAGACGAAGGCTACACCTTC.